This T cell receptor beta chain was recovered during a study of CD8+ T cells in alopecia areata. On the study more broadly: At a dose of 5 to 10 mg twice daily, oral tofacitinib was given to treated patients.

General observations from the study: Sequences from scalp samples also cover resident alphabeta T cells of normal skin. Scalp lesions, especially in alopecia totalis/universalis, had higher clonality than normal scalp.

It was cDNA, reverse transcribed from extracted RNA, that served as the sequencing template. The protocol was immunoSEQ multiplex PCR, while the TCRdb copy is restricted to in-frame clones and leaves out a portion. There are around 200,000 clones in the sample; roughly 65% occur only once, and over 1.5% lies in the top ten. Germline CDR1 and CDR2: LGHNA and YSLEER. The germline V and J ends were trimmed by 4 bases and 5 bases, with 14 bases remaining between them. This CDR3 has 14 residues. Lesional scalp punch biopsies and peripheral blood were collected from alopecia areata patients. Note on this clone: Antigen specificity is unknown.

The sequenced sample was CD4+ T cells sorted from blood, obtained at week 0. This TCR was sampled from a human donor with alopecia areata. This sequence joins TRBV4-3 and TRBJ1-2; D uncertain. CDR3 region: CASSPEDPSYGYTF. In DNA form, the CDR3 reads TGCGCCAGCAGCCCCGAAGACCCTTCGTATGGCTACACCTTC.